The 18 T cell receptor beta chains below were found in one sample sequenced in a study of tumor and adjacent non-tumor tissue in lung cancer. TCRbeta libraries were built with three rounds of nested PCR, modified from ARM-PCR. From the multiplex PCR reads, TCRdb called clonotypes with MiXCR, one entry per CDR3 protein. The data hold about 98,000 distinct CDR3 sequences, with 80% observed a single time. The template was RNA from unsorted bulk tissue. This non-tumor lung sample came from over 3 cm beyond the tumor edge. The sequenced sample consisted of distant non-tumor lung tissue. These receptors originate from a man between 60 and 75 years old with small cell lung cancer.

Of note for this clonotype: A much larger clonotype is one base distant, so this may be a read error. This sequence joins TRBV16 and TRBJ1-3, with D unresolved. V lost 4 bases and J lost 4, with 17 bases in between. The CDR3 sequence is 16 residues long. Germline V gene data show CDR1 as KGHSY and CDR2 as FQNENV. The CDR3 loop reads CASSPTIGEMGNTIYF. CDR3 nucleotides: TGTGCCAGCAGCCCGACAATTGGCGAAATGGGAAACACCATATATTTT. The entire variable domain, with the rest obtained from reference TRBV16 and TRBJ1-3, is as follows: GEEVAQTPKHLVRGEGQKAKLYCAPIKGHSYVFWYQQVLKNEFKFLISFQNENVFDETGMPKERFSAKCLPNSPCSLEIQATKLEDSAVYFCASSPTIGEMGNTIYFGEGSWLTVV.

About this clonotype: A clone one base away is much larger, so this may be a read error. This chain joins TRBV20-1 and TRBJ1-1; a weak D match, TRBD1 (6 bases). Germline V gene sequence: CDR1 DFQATT, CDR2 SNEGSKA (reference sequence). V lost 8 bases, J lost 5 bases, and 18 bases lay in between. The CDR3 sequence is 13 residues long. The CDR3 sequence is CSTKLDSGTEAFF. CDR3 DNA: TGCAGTACTAAATTGGACAGTGGAACTGAAGCTTTCTTT.

This rearrangement joins TRBV2 to TRBJ2-5, with a weak D call TRBD2 (5 bases). Trimming removed 4 bases from V and 5 bases from J, with 11 bases in between. There are 13 residues in the CDR3. Germline CDR1 SNHLY, CDR2 FYNNEI. The CDR3 protein is CASSAGYWETQYF. Here the CDR3 DNA reads TGTGCCAGCAGTGCGGGGTACTGGGAGACCCAGTACTTC.

About this clonotype: A junction boundary mismatches the germline segment, possibly from a read error. The chain recombines TRBV30 with TRBJ2-7, with TRBD2 identical over 7 bases. CDR1 GTSNPN and CDR2 SVGIG come from the germline V gene (reference sequence). The CDR3 is 11 amino acids. As DNA, the CDR3 is TGTGCCTGGAGCTGGGGGGGTGAGCTGTACTTC. Its translation is CAWSWGGELYF.

A note on this clonotype: At one of its ends the junction is not consistent with the germline gene, which may arise from a read error. The rearrangement uses TRBV4-2 and TRBJ2-3; possibly TRBD1 for D (6 bases). The CDR3 consists of 14 residues. Germline V gives CDR1 LGHNA, CDR2 YNFKEQ. DNA of the CDR3: TGTGCCAGCAGAAAGGCCGAGAGGACAGATACGAAGTGTTTT. Its translation: CASRKAERTDTKCF.

Points on this clonotype: A read error may produce the germline difference seen at one junction end. The chain links TRBV11-1 to TRBJ1-1, with D uncertain. This CDR3 is 14 amino acids long. Germline CDR1 SGHAT, CDR2 FQDESV (reference sequence). In DNA form, the CDR3 reads TGTGCCAGCAGCCGTACCAGAGAGACCACTGAAGCTGTCTTT. This translates into CASSRTRETTEAVF.

Points on this clonotype: Given a much more abundant clone one base away, this may be a read error. The V gene is TRBV5-1, the J gene TRBJ2-3; D is perhaps TRBD2 (6 bases). The germline V gene encodes CDR1 SGHRS and CDR2 YFSETQ. The CDR3 covers 14 residues. The CDR3 DNA sequence: TGCGCCAGCAGCTTGACCGGGAGCACAGATACGCATTATTTT. As protein: CASSLTGSTDTHYF.

This chain connects TRBV29-1 to TRBJ2-1; D might be TRBD2 (6 bases). The CDR3 loop spans 13 amino acids. Trimming took 8 bases from V and 7 from J, leaving 18 bases between them. Per the germline V gene, CDR1 is SQVTM and CDR2 is ANQGSEA. The DNA of the CDR3 is TGCAGCAGTGGACTGGCGGGAATTAATGAGCAGTTCTTC. It codes for CSSGLAGINEQFF.

In its sample, this clonotype was seen a few times. This sequence joins TRBV5-1 and TRBJ1-4; D is ambiguous. V was shortened by 4 bases and J by 5 bases, with 12 bases between the two germline ends. Germline V gives CDR1 SGHRS, CDR2 YFSETQ. The CDR3 is 14 amino acids. This chain's CDR3 is CASSHSVRNEKLFF. The CDR3 coding sequence is TGCGCCAGCAGCCATTCTGTTAGAAATGAAAAACTGTTTTTT.

As for this clonotype: A read error may produce the germline difference seen at one junction end. The J gene is TRBJ2-1, the V gene TRBV11-2; D not certain. CDR1 is SGHAT and CDR2 is FQNNGV in the germline V gene. This CDR3 region has 15 residues. CDR3 sequence reads: CASSLEPTSYNEQFF. As DNA, the CDR3 is TGTGCCAGCAGCTTGGAGCCCACGTCCTATAATGAGCAGTTCTTC.

This clonotype was seen just once. The germline gene is not matched at one end of the junction; a read error may be the cause. V and J are TRBV6-2 or TRBV6-3 and TRBJ2-1; 7 nucleotides align to TRBD2. This CDR3 comprises 12 residues. Germline V gives CDR1 MNHEY, CDR2 SVGEGT. In DNA form, the CDR3 reads TGTGCCAGTAGTTCCCCAGCGGGATGGAAGTTCTTC. It encodes CASSSPAGWKFF.

Worth noting for this clonotype: A read error may produce the germline difference seen at one junction end. This rearrangement joins TRBV29-1 to TRBJ1-4; D is undetermined. The CDR3 totals 14 residues. Germline V lookup: CDR1 SQVTM, CDR2 ANQGSEA. CDR3 protein: CSIGSDGTNEKLVF. CDR3 bases: TGCAGCATTGGATCGGACGGAACTAATGAAAAACTGGTTTTT. The whole variable domain, filled in from reference TRBV29-1 and TRBJ1-4, reads SAVISQKPSRDICQRGTSLTIQCQVDSQVTMMFWYRQQPGQSLTLIATANQGSEATYESGFVIDKFPISRPNLTFSTLTVSNMSPEDSSIYLCSIGSDGTNEKLVFGSGTQLSVL.

The chain recombines TRBV11-3 with TRBJ2-3, with D tentatively TRBD1 (6 bases). CDR3 length: 13 residues. Looked up from germline, CDR1 is SGHNT and CDR2 is YENEEA. CDR3 coding DNA: TGTACCGGCAGCTTTCAGGGGTCGGATACGCAGTATTTT. It translates to CTGSFQGSDTQYF. Complete variable domain (other parts from reference TRBV11-3 and TRBJ2-3): EAGVVQSPRYKIIEKKQPVAFWCNPISGHNTLYWYLQNLGQGPELLIRYENEEAVDDSQLPKDRFSAERLKGVDSTLKIQPAELGDSAVYLCTGSFQGSDTQYFGPGTRLTVL.

This clonotype was detected a few times. One junction end does not reproduce the germline sequence, and a read error may be involved. The V and J genes are TRBV4-2 and TRBJ2-3; D ambiguous. CDR3 length: 14 residues. The germline V gene has CDR1 LGHNA and CDR2 YNFKEQ. This CDR3 reads CVSIKAERTDTQYF. The CDR3 DNA is TGTGTCAGCATAAAGGCCGAGAGGACAGATACGCAGTATTTT.

This clonotype was picked up one time. The chain couples TRBV5-6 to TRBJ1-1; 7 bases line up with TRBD1. Germline trimming cut 4 bases from V and 13 bases from J; bases unmatched to any gene: 16. The CDR3 is 14 amino acids. CDR1 SGHDT and CDR2 YYEEEE come from the germline V gene. CDR3 nucleotide sequence: TGTGCCAGCAGCCCGGGACAGCTGAACATTGGAGTTTTCTTT. Translation gives CASSPGQLNIGVFF.

About this clonotype itself: The junction differs from germline at one of its ends, possibly a read error. The gene calls are TRBV5-1 and TRBJ1-1; 7 nucleotides line up with TRBD1. The CDR3 contains 15 residues. The germline V gene encodes CDR1 SGHRS and CDR2 YFSETQ. CDR3: CASSLVQGMNNEAFF. DNA for the CDR3: TGCGCCAGCAGTTTGGTACAGGGGATGAACAATGAAGCTTTCTTC. The whole variable domain, filled in from reference TRBV5-1 and TRBJ1-1, reads KAGVTQTPRYLIKTRGQQVTLSCSPISGHRSVSWYQQTPGQGLQFLFEYFSETQRNKGNFPGRFSGRQFSNSRSEMNVSTLELGDSALYLCASSLVQGMNNEAFFGQGTRLTVV.

On this clonotype: A clone one base away is much larger, so this may be a read error. The chain carries TRBV5-1 and TRBJ2-1; 11 bases map to TRBD2. CDR1 is SGHRS, CDR2 YFSETQ, per germline. There are 16 residues in the CDR3. CDR3 in amino acids: CASNPRLAGSGGELFF. The CDR3 DNA reads TGCGCCAGCAATCCCCGACTAGCGGGGAGTGGTGGTGAGCTGTTCTTC.

About this clonotype itself: Because it lacks the conserved phenylalanine or tryptophan at the end, this CDR3 is likely a read error. This sequence joins TRBV11-2 and TRBJ1-3; no definite D call. Germline-derived CDR1 and CDR2 are SGHAT and FQNNGV. This CDR3 contains 13 residues. CDR3 amino acids: CASSLEEINTIYS. CDR3 sequence (DNA): TGTGCCAGCAGCCTAGAAGAGATAAACACCATATATTCT.